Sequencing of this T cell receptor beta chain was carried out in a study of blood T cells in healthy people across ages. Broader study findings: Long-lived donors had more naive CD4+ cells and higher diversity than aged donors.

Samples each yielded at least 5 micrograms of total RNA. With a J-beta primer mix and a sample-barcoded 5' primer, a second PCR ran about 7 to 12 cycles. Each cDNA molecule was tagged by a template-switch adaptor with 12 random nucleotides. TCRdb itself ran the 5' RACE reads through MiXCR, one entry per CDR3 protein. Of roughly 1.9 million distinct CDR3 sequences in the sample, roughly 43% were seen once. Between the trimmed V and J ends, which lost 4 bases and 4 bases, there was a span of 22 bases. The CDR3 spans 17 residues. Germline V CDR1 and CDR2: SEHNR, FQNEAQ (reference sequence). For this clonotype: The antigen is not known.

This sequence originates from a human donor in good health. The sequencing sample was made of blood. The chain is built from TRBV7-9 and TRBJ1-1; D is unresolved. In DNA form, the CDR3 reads TGTGCCAGCAGCTCGAGCAACCCGACTGCCTGGAGCACTGAAGCTTTCTTT. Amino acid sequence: CASSSSNPTAWSTEAFF.